The 4 T cell receptor beta chains below all came from one sample that was sequenced in a study of CD8+CD57+ T cells in acquired aplastic anemia. Whoever was chosen for sequencing had shown CD8+CD57+ cell expansion by flow cytometry. Researchers used genomic DNA as the template to profile TCR beta VDJ and CDR3. TCRdb analysed the reads with MiXCR anew, one entry per CDR3 protein. The data hold fewer than 300,000 distinct CDR3 sequences, with approximately 80% observed a single time. The sequenced sample consisted of sorted CD4+, CD8+, or CD8+CD57+ T cells (not recorded which) from PBMCs. Source of these receptors: a human donor with aplastic anemia.

As for this clonotype: Compared with germline, one end of the junction differs, possibly owing to a read error. This chain links TRBV19 with TRBJ2-6; either TRBD1 or TRBD2 may supply D (5 bases each). CDR1 and CDR2 (germline): LNHDA, SQIVND (reference sequence). This CDR3 spans 15 amino acids. The CDR3 nucleotides read TGTGCCAGTAGTATCCTGTCTTCCGGGGCCAACGTGCTGACTTTC. As protein: CASSILSSGANVLTF.

Judged by abundance, this clonotype is medium-sized. J is TRBJ1-2 and V is TRBV20-1; D gene uncertain. The CDR3 extends over 13 amino acids. Per the germline V gene, CDR1 is DFQATT and CDR2 is SNEGSKA (reference sequence). V was trimmed by 0 bases and J by 6 bases, leaving 11 bases between them. The CDR3 loop reads CSARDLNSNGYTF. CDR3 nucleotides: TGCAGTGCTAGAGATCTAAATTCCAATGGCTACACCTTC.

Note on this clonotype: Given the absence of the conserved phenylalanine or tryptophan at the CDR3 end, a read error is likely. V usage is TRBV7-2 and J usage is TRBJ2-1; D remains ambiguous. Trimming removed 0 bases at V and 10 bases at J, with 19 bases between. The CDR3 consists of 16 residues. Germline values: CDR1 SGHTA, CDR2 FQGNSA. This chain's CDR3 is CASSLARGPDTQEQFY. The CDR3 coding sequence is TGTGCCAGCAGCTTAGCGAGAGGTCCCGATACGCAGGAGCAGTTCTAC.

Regarding this clonotype: The final CDR3 position lacks the conserved phenylalanine or tryptophan, pointing to a likely read error. The limits of the CDR3 on the DNA are not certain, so only TCRdb's listed CDR3 is given. J is TRBJ2-1 and V is TRBV7-3; the tabulated D call, TRBD2, remains unverified against the DNA. Germline assignment: CDR1 SGHTA and CDR2 FQGTGA. The CDR3 is 13 amino acids long, termini counted. This CDR3 reads CASSIGGGGIHTH.